The clone carrying this TCR beta chain was recorded a few times. Its antigen is currently unknown. The CDR3 runs 14 residues. The ends were cut back, 3 bases at V and 2 bases at J, with 9 bases in the middle. Looked up from germline, CDR1 is SGHAT and CDR2 is FQNNGV. The sample is drawn from a study of blood T cells in healthy people across ages. Using a J-beta primer mix together with a sample-barcoded 5' primer, a second PCR was run for roughly 6 to 12 cycles. Each CDR3 protein is one row after TCRdb ran MiXCR on the 5' RACE reads. The top ten hold over 5.5% of the sample, which has around 1.5 million distinct CDR3 sequences, approximately 59% seen once. Whole-study findings and limits: Diversity figures derived from one million T cells were judged to underestimate the true value.

This chain uses TRBV11-2 with TRBJ2-3; a weak D match, TRBD2 (6 bases). The sequence came from a man between 18 and 29 years old in good health. The sequencing sample was made of blood. In nucleotides, the CDR3 is TGTGCCAGCAGCTTCGGGAGCCTCACAGATACGCAGTATTTT. Translated: CASSFGSLTDTQYF.